A selection of T cell receptor beta chains follows, all from one sample in a study of Ad26.COV2.S vaccination and SARS-CoV-2 variants. Profiling relied on immunoSEQ multiplex PCR, and the TCRdb table lists in-frame clones only, not all of them. The data contain 380,000 or so clones, around 89% of them singletons. The input for sequencing was peripheral blood, taken in a trial of Ad26.COV2.S vaccine versus placebo. The receptors derive from a person between 18 and 60 years old who received the Ad26.COV2.S COVID-19 vaccine or a placebo. The conserved cysteine and the conserved F or W are not part of the CDR3 here. The D gene is left open where the match is weak.

CDR3aa	v_gene	d_gene
ASSSNQGPYGYT	TRBV6-9	NA
ASSLGSYNSPLH	TRBV7-2	NA
ASSRGEASSNQPQH	TRBV18	NA
ASSISGTGSYEQY	TRBV19	TRBD1
ASTPAGQGDTEAF	TRBV19	TRBD1
ASSLTGQYNSPLH	TRBV4-3	NA
ASSSRHSAF	TRBV19	NA
ASSMWGPDTQY	TRBV19	NA
ASSFGGARMVPMNTEAF	TRBV28	NA
ASRDGYNSPLH	TRBV19	NA
ASSFEAGEYNEQF	TRBV5-1	TRBD2
ASSNPGKANSPLH	TRBV21-1	NA
ATSSLWSYGYT	TRBV15	NA
ASSYSLDNSYEQY	TRBV6-2/TRBV6-3	NA
ASSQARREKLF	TRBV14	NA